A selection of T cell receptor beta chains follows, all from one sample in a study of blood T cell repertoires in COVID-19. TCRdb keeps only in-frame clones here, not all; method: immunoSEQ multiplex PCR. Found here are about 300,000 clones, 90% of them singletons; the top ten hold around 4.4%. The source material was PBMCs or T cells enriched from blood (not recorded which). Receptors were obtained from a young woman with acute COVID-19. CDR3s include the opening cysteine and the closing phenylalanine or tryptophan. Fields, in order: J gene, clone size, V gene, D gene, CDR3 protein, CDR3 DNA. A D gene is named only where the DNA matches it firmly. Rows give clone size only sometimes, using once, few, many, or a class for an expanded clone.

TRBJ1-1,NA,TRBV4-1,TRBD1,CASSRDRDGGTEAFF,TGCGCCAGCAGCCGTGACAGGGACGGCGGCACTGAAGCTTTCTTT
TRBJ2-7,once,TRBV6-5,NA,CASSYSRETGSYEQYF,TGTGCCAGCAGTTACTCGAGGGAGACGGGCTCCTACGAGCAGTACTTC
TRBJ1-4,once,TRBV28,NA,CASRRRGHLATNEKLFF,TGTGCCAGCAGGCGAAGGGGACATCTTGCAACTAATGAAAAACTGTTTTTT
TRBJ2-5,NA,TRBV5-4,TRBD2,CASSSGLAGGGETQYF,TGTGCCAGCAGCTCGGGACTAGCGGGAGGAGGCGAGACCCAGTACTTC
TRBJ2-2,once,TRBV7-3,NA,CASTPQEYGELFF,TGTGCCAGTACTCCCCAAGAATACGGGGAGCTGTTTTTT
TRBJ2-3,NA,TRBV5-1,TRBD1,CASSLVAGTGFRDTQYF,TGCGCCAGCAGCTTGGTGGCCGGGACAGGGTTTAGAGATACGCAGTATTTT
TRBJ1-1,NA,TRBV25-1,TRBD1,CASTLGQGWTEAFF,TGTGCCAGCACCCTCGGACAGGGCTGGACTGAAGCTTTCTTT
TRBJ2-5,NA,TRBV15,NA,CATSPSGGVETQYF,TGTGCCACCAGCCCCTCGGGGGGCGTTGAGACCCAGTACTTC
TRBJ1-4,NA,TRBV14,NA,CASSQGEGPNEKLFF,TGTGCCAGCAGCCAAGGGGAGGGTCCTAATGAAAAACTGTTTTTT
TRBJ2-3,NA,TRBV28,TRBD2,CASSLHLLGGRTDTQYF,TGTGCCAGCAGCCTTCACCTATTGGGGGGGAGAACAGATACGCAGTATTTT
TRBJ2-7,NA,TRBV5-1,NA,CASKWGASSYEQYF,TGCGCCAGCAAATGGGGAGCGAGCTCCTACGAGCAGTACTTC
TRBJ2-1,NA,TRBV7-9,TRBD2,CASSSKTTSGSHEQFF,TGTGCCAGCAGCTCTAAGACGACTAGCGGGAGTCATGAGCAGTTCTTC
TRBJ1-2,NA,TRBV5-8,NA,CASSLRLEDYGYTF,TGTGCCAGCAGCTTAAGACTGGAGGACTATGGCTACACCTTC
TRBJ1-1,NA,TRBV5-1,TRBD1,CASSSTGMNTEAFF,TGCGCCAGCAGCTCGACAGGGATGAACACTGAAGCTTTCTTT
TRBJ2-3,NA,TRBV6-5,TRBD2,CASSYGTSGAADTQYF,TGTGCCAGCAGTTACGGGACTAGCGGGGCCGCAGATACGCAGTATTTT
TRBJ1-2,NA,TRBV27,NA,CASSASRGGYTF,TGTGCCAGCAGTGCTTCCAGGGGCGGCTACACCTTC
TRBJ2-7,few,TRBV28,TRBD1,CASSSQGARYEQYF,TGTGCCAGCAGTTCCCAGGGGGCCCGTTACGAGCAGTACTTC
TRBJ2-7,NA,TRBV11-3,NA,CASSLVQYEQYF,TGTGCCAGCAGCTTAGTCCAGTACGAGCAGTACTTC
TRBJ1-4,NA,TRBV7-9,TRBD1,CASSPGTGDWVF,TGTGCCAGCAGCCCCGGGACAGGAGACTGGGTTTTT
TRBJ2-7,NA,TRBV15,NA,CATSRDTGLDEQYF,TGTGCCACCAGCAGAGATACAGGGCTCGACGAGCAGTACTTC
TRBJ1-1,NA,TRBV18,NA,CASSQDSNTEAFF,TGTGCCAGCTCTCAGGACAGTAACACTGAAGCTTTCTTT
TRBJ2-1,NA,TRBV9,TRBD1,CASSRIPIRTGGSNEQFF,TGTGCCAGCAGCCGGATCCCAATTCGGACAGGGGGGTCCAATGAGCAGTTCTTC
TRBJ1-1,NA,TRBV29-1,TRBD1,CSVQGANTEAFF,TGCAGCGTTCAGGGGGCGAACACTGAAGCTTTCTTT
TRBJ1-4,few,TRBV2,TRBD1,CASSAGQGQKLFF,TGTGCCAGCAGTGCGGGACAGGGTCAAAAACTGTTTTTT
TRBJ2-7,NA,TRBV11-3,TRBD2,CASSSSLGSAGGPDEQYF,TGTGCCAGCAGCTCCTCCCTAGGCAGCGCGGGAGGGCCCGACGAGCAGTACTTC
TRBJ2-5,NA,TRBV28,TRBD2,CASSLTSAQETQYF,TGTGCCAGCAGTTTAACTAGCGCCCAAGAGACCCAGTACTTC
TRBJ1-2,NA,TRBV5-1,NA,CASGVGDYGYTF,TGCGCCAGCGGTGTAGGGGACTATGGCTACACCTTC
TRBJ2-5,NA,TRBV5-1,NA,CASRELDAETQYF,TGCGCCAGCAGGGAACTAGATGCGGAGACCCAGTACTTC
TRBJ2-7,NA,TRBV7-9,NA,CASSLGGGTYEQYF,TGTGCCAGCAGCTTAGGGGGCGGGACCTACGAGCAGTACTTC